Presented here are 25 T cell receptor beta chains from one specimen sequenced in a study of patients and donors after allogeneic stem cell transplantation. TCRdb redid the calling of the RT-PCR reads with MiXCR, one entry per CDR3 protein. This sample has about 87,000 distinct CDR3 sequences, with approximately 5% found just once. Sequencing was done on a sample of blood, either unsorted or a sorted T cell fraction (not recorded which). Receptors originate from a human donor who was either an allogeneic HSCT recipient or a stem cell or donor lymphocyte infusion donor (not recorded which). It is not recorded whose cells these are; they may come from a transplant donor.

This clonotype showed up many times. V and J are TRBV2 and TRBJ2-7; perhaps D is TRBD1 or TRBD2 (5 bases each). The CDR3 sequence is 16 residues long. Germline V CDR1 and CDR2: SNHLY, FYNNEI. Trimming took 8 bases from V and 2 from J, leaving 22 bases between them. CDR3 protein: CASSIPWGTLPYEQYF. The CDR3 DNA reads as TGTGCCAGCTCTATCCCGTGGGGGACCCTCCCCTACGAGCAGTACTTC. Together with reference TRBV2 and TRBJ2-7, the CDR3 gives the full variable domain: EPEVTQTPSHQVTQMGQEVILRCVPISNHLYFYWYRQILGQKVEFLVSFYNNEISEKSEIFDDQFSVERPDGSNFTLKIRSTKLEDSAMYFCASSIPWGTLPYEQYFGPGTRLTVT.

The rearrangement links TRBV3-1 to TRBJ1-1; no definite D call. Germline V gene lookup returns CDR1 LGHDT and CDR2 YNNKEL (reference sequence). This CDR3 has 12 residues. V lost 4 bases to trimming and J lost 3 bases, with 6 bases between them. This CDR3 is CASSPSYTEAFF. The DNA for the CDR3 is TGTGCCAGCAGCCCTAGCTACACTGAAGCTTTCTTT.

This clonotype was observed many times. The CDR3 here is CASSQAWLAGAAEQYF. The CDR3 DNA reads TGTGCCAGCAGCCAAGCGTGGCTAGCGGGAGCAGCAGAGCAGTACTTC. The V and J genes are TRBV3-1 and TRBJ2-7, with TRBD2 matching over 10 bases. This CDR3 comprises 16 residues. V lost 1 base and J lost 7; bases outside the gene matches: 10. CDR1 and CDR2 from the germline V gene are LGHDT and YNNKEL (reference sequence).

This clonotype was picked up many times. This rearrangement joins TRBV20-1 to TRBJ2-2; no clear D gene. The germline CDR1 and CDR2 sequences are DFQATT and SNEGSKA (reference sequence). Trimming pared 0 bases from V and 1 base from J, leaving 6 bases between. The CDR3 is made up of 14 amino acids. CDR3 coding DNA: TGCAGTGCTAGAGACCCCATGAACACCGGGGAGCTGTTTTTT. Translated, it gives CSARDPMNTGELFF.

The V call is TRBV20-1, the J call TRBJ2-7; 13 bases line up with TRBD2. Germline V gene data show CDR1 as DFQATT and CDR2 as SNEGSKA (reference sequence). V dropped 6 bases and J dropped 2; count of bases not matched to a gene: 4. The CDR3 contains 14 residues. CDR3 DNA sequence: TGCAGTGCAGGACTAGCGGGAGAAACCTACGAGCAGTACTTC. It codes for CSAGLAGETYEQYF.

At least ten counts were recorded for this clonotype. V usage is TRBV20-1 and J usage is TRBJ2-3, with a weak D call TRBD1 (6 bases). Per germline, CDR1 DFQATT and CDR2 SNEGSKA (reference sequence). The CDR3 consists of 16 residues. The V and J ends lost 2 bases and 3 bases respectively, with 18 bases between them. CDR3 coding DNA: TGCAGTGCTAGAACCGGGTACAGGGCCAGAACAGATACGCAGTATTTT. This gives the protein CSARTGYRARTDTQYF.

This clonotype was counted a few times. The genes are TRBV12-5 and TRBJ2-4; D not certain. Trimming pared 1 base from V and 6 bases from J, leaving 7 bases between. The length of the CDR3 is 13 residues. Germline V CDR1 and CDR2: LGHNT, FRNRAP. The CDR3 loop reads CASGLAGRNIQYF. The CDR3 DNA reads TGTGCTAGTGGTTTGGCGGGTCGAAACATTCAGTACTTC.

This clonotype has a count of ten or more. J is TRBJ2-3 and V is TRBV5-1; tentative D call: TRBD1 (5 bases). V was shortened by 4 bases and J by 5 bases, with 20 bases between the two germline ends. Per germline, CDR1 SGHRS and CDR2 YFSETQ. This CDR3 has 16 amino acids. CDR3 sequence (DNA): TGCGCCAGCAGCCCAGGGCTGGGCAGGGATGTAGATACGCAGTATTTT. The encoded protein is CASSPGLGRDVDTQYF.

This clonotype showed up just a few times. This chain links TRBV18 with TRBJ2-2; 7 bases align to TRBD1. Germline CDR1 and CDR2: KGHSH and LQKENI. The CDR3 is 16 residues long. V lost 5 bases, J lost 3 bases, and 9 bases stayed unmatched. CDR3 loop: CASSVSRQGDTGELFF. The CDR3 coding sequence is TGTGCCAGCTCAGTATCCCGGCAGGGGGACACCGGGGAGCTGTTTTTT.

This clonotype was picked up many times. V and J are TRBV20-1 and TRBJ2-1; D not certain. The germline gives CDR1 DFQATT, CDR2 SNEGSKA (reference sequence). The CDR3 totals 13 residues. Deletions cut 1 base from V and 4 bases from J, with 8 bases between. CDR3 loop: CSARAGWYNEQFF. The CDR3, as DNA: TGCAGTGCTAGAGCTGGTTGGTACAATGAGCAGTTCTTC.

Here the CDR3 DNA reads TGTGCCAGCAGTGAACTAGGCCCCCTTTACAATGAGCAGTTCTTC. As protein: CASSELGPLYNEQFF. The V and J genes are TRBV6-1 and TRBJ2-1; D remains unclear. Looked up from germline, CDR1 is MNHNS and CDR2 is SASEGT. Trimming shortened V by 2 bases and J by 4 bases, and 12 bases separated the two germline ends. The CDR3 sequence is 15 residues long.

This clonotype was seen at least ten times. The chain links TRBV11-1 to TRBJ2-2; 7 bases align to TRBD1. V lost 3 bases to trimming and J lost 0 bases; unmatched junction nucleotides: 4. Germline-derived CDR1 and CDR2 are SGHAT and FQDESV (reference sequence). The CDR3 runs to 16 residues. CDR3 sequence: CASSLNRGSNTGELFF. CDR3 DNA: TGTGCCAGCAGCTTGAACAGGGGATCGAACACCGGGGAGCTGTTTTTT.

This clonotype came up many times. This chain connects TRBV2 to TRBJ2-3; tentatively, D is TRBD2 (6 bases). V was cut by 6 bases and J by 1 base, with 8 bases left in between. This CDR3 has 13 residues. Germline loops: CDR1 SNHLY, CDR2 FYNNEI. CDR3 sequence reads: CASRASGTDTQYF. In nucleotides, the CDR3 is TGTGCCAGCAGAGCTAGCGGCACAGATACGCAGTATTTT.

The CDR3 here is CASQARRLGTQYF. In DNA form, the CDR3 reads TGTGCCAGCCAAGCCCGACGGCTGGGGACCCAGTACTTC. The chain combines TRBV19 with TRBJ2-5; D is undetermined. The V gene's germline CDR1 is LNHDA and CDR2 SQIVND (reference sequence). Trimming removed 9 bases from V and 7 bases from J, with 18 bases in between. The CDR3 runs 13 residues.

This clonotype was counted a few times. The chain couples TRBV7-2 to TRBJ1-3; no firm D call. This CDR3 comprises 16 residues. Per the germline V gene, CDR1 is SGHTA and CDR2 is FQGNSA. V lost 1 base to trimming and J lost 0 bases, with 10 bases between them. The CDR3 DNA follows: TGTGCCAGCAGCTTAGGTGCGGCGGCCTCTGGAAACACCATATATTTT. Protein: CASSLGAAASGNTIYF.

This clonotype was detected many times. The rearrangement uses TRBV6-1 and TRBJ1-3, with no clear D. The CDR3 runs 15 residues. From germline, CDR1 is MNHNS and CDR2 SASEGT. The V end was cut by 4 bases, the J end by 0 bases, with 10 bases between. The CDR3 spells CASSGVGISGNTIYF. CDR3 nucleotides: TGTGCCAGCAGTGGGGTGGGGATCTCTGGAAACACCATATATTTT.

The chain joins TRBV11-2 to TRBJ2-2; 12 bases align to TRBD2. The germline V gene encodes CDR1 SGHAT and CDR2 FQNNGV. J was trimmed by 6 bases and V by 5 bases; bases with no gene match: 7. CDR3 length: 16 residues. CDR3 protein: CASSGLAGRAPGELFF. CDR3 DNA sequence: TGTGCCAGCAGCGGACTAGCGGGGAGGGCCCCCGGGGAGCTGTTTTTT.

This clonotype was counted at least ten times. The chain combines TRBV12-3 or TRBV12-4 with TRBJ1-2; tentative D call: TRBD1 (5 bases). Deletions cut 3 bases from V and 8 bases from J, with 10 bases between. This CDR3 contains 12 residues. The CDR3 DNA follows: TGTGCCAGCAGTTTTGCGAGGGGAGGCTACACCTTC. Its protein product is CASSFARGGYTF.

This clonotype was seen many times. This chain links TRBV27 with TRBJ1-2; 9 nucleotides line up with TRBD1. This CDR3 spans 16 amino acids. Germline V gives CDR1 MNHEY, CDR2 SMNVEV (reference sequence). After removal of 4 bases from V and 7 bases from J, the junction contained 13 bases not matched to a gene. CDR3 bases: TGTGCCAGCAGTTACTCTCCGGGACAGGGATGGAGTGGCTACACCTTC. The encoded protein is CASSYSPGQGWSGYTF.

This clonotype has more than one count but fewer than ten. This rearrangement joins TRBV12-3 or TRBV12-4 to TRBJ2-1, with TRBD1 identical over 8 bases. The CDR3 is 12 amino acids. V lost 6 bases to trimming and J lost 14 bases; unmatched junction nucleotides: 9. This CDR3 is CASSRGQGSKFF. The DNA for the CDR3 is TGTGCCAGCAGCCGAGGACAGGGCTCGAAGTTCTTC.

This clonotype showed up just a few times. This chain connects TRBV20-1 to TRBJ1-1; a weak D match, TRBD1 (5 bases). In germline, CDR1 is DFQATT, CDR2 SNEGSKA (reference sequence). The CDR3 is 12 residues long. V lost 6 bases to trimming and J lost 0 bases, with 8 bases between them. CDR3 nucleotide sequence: TGCAGTGCCACGACAGTGAACACTGAAGCTTTCTTT. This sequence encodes CSATTVNTEAFF.

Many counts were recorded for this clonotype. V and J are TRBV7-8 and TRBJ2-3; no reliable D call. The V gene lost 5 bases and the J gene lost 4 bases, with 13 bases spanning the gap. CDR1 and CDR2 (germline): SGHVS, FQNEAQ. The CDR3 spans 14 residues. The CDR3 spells CASSHFLGADTQYF. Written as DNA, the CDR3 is TGTGCCAGCAGCCACTTTCTTGGGGCAGATACGCAGTATTTT.

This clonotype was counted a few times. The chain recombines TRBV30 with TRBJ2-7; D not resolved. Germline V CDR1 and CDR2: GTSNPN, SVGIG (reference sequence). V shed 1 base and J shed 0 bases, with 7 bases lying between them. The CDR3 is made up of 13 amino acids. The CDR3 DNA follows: TGTGCCTGGAGTGACGGTACCTCCTACGAGCAGTACTTC. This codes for CAWSDGTSYEQYF.

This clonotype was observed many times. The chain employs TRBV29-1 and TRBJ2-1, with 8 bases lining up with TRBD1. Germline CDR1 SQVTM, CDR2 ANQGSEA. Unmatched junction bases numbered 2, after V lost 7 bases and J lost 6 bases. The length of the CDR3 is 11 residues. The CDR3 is CSGDRGNEQFF. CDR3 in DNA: TGCAGCGGTGACAGGGGCAATGAGCAGTTCTTC.

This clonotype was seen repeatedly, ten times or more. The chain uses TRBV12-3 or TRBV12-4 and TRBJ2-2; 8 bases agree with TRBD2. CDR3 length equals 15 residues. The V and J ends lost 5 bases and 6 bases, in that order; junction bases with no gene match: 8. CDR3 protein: CASSPPGLGSGELFF. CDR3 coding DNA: TGTGCCAGCAGTCCTCCGGGACTAGGTTCCGGGGAGCTGTTTTTT.